Listed here are 27 T cell receptor beta chains from one sample, sequenced in a study of control samples from healthy donors and cancer patients. Libraries were prepared by immunoSEQ multiplex PCR; TCRdb keeps only in-frame clonotypes and omits some of them. The sample has about 55,000 clones, nearly 96% seen once. Sequenced sample: blood. Every receptor here comes from a woman in her 30s in good health.

The chain is built from TRBV9 and TRBJ1-3; D unresolved. Per the germline V gene, CDR1 is SGDLS and CDR2 is YYNGEE. V was cut by 0 bases and J by 8 bases, with 9 bases left in between. The CDR3 contains 13 residues. The CDR3 reads CASSVEGRHTIYF. Written as DNA, the CDR3 is TGTGCCAGCAGCGTAGAGGGTCGGCACACCATATATTTT.

The genes are TRBV4-1 and TRBJ2-2; D uncertain. The CDR3 runs to 14 residues. Trimming removed 10 bases from V and 2 bases from J, with 14 bases in between. CDR1 MGHRA and CDR2 YSYEKL come from the germline V gene. CDR3 coding DNA: TGCGCCATCAGGCCGGCCTTAAACACCGGGGAGCTGTTTTTT. This encodes CAIRPALNTGELFF.

The chain employs TRBV25-1 and TRBJ1-3; perhaps TRBD1 as D (6 bases). CDR1 MGHDK and CDR2 SYGVNS come from the germline V gene. Trimming pared 4 bases from V and 3 bases from J, leaving 19 bases between. The CDR3 has 17 amino acids. The CDR3 bases are TGTGCCAGCAGTGTCGCGGGGGGGGCGGCCGGTGGAAACACCATATATTTT. The encoded protein is CASSVAGGAAGGNTIYF.

V usage is TRBV27 and J usage is TRBJ1-2, with D tentatively TRBD1 (6 bases). The CDR3 has 14 amino acids. CDR1 is MNHEY and CDR2 is SMNVEV in the germline V gene (reference sequence). V was clipped by 6 bases and J by 8 bases, with 19 bases between them. DNA of the CDR3: TGTGCCAGCAGCCGCGGGGGGGGCACTGGGGGCTACACCTTC. It yields the protein CASSRGGGTGGYTF.

This clone occurred once. The CDR3 DNA reads as TGCGCCAGCAGCTCGCAGGGGGCCGGAACTGAAGCTTTCTTT. Encoded protein: CASSSQGAGTEAFF. The V gene is TRBV5-1, the J gene TRBJ1-1, with TRBD1 matching over 8 bases. V gave up 3 bases and J gave up 5 bases; unmatched junction bases: 6. Germline V CDR1 and CDR2: SGHRS, YFSETQ. CDR3 length: 14 residues.

The chain joins TRBV2 to TRBJ1-6, with 9 bases that match TRBD1. J lost 8 bases, V lost 7 bases, and 6 bases had no gene match. The CDR3 sequence is 14 residues long. Germline V gene sequence: CDR1 SNHLY, CDR2 FYNNEI. CDR3 DNA: TGTGCCAGCAATCGACAGGGGGGGGATTCACCCCTCCACTTT. The encoded protein is CASNRQGGDSPLHF. Full variable domain (rest looked up from reference TRBV2 and TRBJ1-6): EPEVTQTPSHQVTQMGQEVILRCVPISNHLYFYWYRQILGQKVEFLVSFYNNEISEKSEIFDDQFSVERPDGSNFTLKIRSTKLEDSAMYFCASNRQGGDSPLHFGNGTRLTVT.

The V and J genes are TRBV5-6 and TRBJ2-3, with no clear D. CDR3 length: 16 amino acids. Between the trimmed V and J ends, which lost 2 bases and 1 base, there was a span of 14 bases. Germline CDR1 SGHDT, CDR2 YYEEEE. CDR3 DNA: TGTGCCAGCAGCTTCCTAGGGCCCGGCGGCACAGATACGCAGTATTTT. Translation: CASSFLGPGGTDTQYF.

This clone was seen only once. This chain links TRBV5-8 with TRBJ1-5; TRBD1 aligns across 9 bases. The CDR3 has 15 amino acids. Trimming cost V 4 bases and J 4 bases; bases outside gene matches: 6. Germline CDR1 is SGHTS and CDR2 is YDEGEE. The CDR3 coding sequence is TGTGCCAGCAGCAAGGGACAGGGTCTGAATCAGCCCCAGCATTTT. Translation: CASSKGQGLNQPQHF. The variable domain in full, with the rest retrieved from reference TRBV5-8 and TRBJ1-5, is EAGVTQSPTHLIKTRGQQATLRCSPISGHTSVYWYQQALGLGLQFLLWYDEGEERNRGNFPPRFSGRQFPNYSSELNVNALELEDSALYLCASSKGQGLNQPQHFGDGTRLSIL.

J is TRBJ1-6 and V is TRBV27; 7 bases match TRBD1. There are 14 residues in the CDR3. The germline gives CDR1 MNHEY, CDR2 SMNVEV (reference sequence). V was pared by 5 bases and J by 12 bases, with 10 bases of the junction left unmatched. The CDR3 spells CASSPRSRGGPLHF. For the CDR3, the DNA is TGTGCCAGCAGTCCCCGGTCCAGGGGGGGACCCCTCCACTTT.

The chain uses TRBV29-1 and TRBJ1-1; D perhaps matches TRBD1 (6 bases). The CDR3 length is 14 residues. The V end lost 4 bases, the J end lost 1 base, and 13 bases lay between the germline ends. Germline V CDR1 and CDR2: SQVTM, ANQGSEA. This CDR3 is CSVGLGGQNTEAFF. CDR3 coding DNA: TGCAGCGTTGGGTTGGGGGGACAGAACACTGAAGCTTTCTTT.

V is TRBV28 and J is TRBJ2-3, with a tentative D call TRBD2 (5 bases). This CDR3 contains 15 residues. V was clipped by 8 bases and J by 4 bases, with 19 bases between them. CDR1 and CDR2 from the germline V gene are MDHEN and SYDVKM. The DNA for the CDR3 is TGTGCCAGCGCTGTCGGGAAGGGTCTCCCAGATACGCAGTATTTT. Its translation: CASAVGKGLPDTQYF.

This clone was detected only once. The genes are TRBV11-2 and TRBJ2-3; 7 bases fit TRBD2. Germline trimming cut 7 bases from V and 4 bases from J; bases unmatched to any gene: 14. This CDR3 has 16 residues. Germline loops: CDR1 SGHAT, CDR2 FQNNGV. Here the CDR3 reads CASTEVGGRRADTQYF. In nucleotides, the CDR3 is TGTGCCAGCACCGAGGTGGGCGGGAGAAGGGCAGATACGCAGTATTTT.

V is TRBV12-5 and J is TRBJ2-1; D perhaps matches TRBD2 (6 bases). Germline CDR1 is LGHNT and CDR2 is FRNRAP. The CDR3 runs to 16 residues. The germline V and J ends were trimmed by 0 bases and 4 bases, with 13 bases remaining between them. In nucleotides, the CDR3 is TGTGCTAGTGGTTTGGTACTGGCTAGCGCTTACAATGAGCAGTTCTTC. Encoded protein: CASGLVLASAYNEQFF.

The chain combines TRBV19 with TRBJ2-5; D is undetermined. The CDR3 covers 15 residues. Germline V lookup: CDR1 LNHDA, CDR2 SQIVND (reference sequence). V dropped 5 bases and J dropped 7 bases, with 20 bases sitting between them. The CDR3 DNA reads TGTGCCAGTAGTCAGAGTGGTGAGGACCATGGGACCCAGTACTTC. Translated, it gives CASSQSGEDHGTQYF.

The chain is built from TRBV3-1 (or the pseudogene TRBV3-2) and TRBJ2-7; 12 bases line up with TRBD2. Germline assignment: CDR1 LGHDT and CDR2 YNNKEL (reference sequence). CDR3 length equals 16 residues. V gave up 7 bases and J gave up 6 bases; unmatched junction bases: 13. This chain's CDR3 is CASNLLAGGQGSEQYF. In nucleotides, the CDR3 is TGTGCCAGCAACCTTCTAGCGGGAGGGCAAGGTAGCGAGCAGTACTTC.

This chain uses TRBV12-5 with TRBJ2-7, with 10 bases identical to TRBD2. The trim removed 4 bases at V and 4 bases at J, leaving 1 base unmatched. The CDR3 is 13 amino acids. Germline assignment: CDR1 LGHNT and CDR2 FRNRAP. The CDR3 DNA is TGTGCTAGTGGTTGGGGACTAGCGTACGAGCAGTACTTC. Translating it yields CASGWGLAYEQYF.

The gene calls are TRBV7-9 and TRBJ2-5, with D perhaps matching TRBD2 (5 bases). Germline CDR1 and CDR2: SEHNR and FQNEAQ (reference sequence). CDR3 size: 14 residues. Trimming removed 8 bases from V and 0 bases from J, with 13 bases in between. CDR3 region: CASGSGMYQETQYF. CDR3 bases: TGTGCCAGCGGATCCGGGATGTACCAAGAGACCCAGTACTTC.

This clone was picked up one time. The rearrangement links TRBV5-1 to TRBJ2-1, with 9 nucleotides matching TRBD2. Trimming cost V 4 bases and J 7 bases; bases outside gene matches: 12. The CDR3 loop spans 16 amino acids. Germline CDR1 is SGHRS and CDR2 is YFSETQ. The CDR3 spells CASSRDSREGINEQFF. The CDR3 DNA follows: TGCGCCAGCAGCCGCGACTCGCGGGAGGGCATAAATGAGCAGTTCTTC. Based on the CDR3 plus reference TRBV5-1 and TRBJ2-1, the full variable domain is KAGVTQTPRYLIKTRGQQVTLSCSPISGHRSVSWYQQTPGQGLQFLFEYFSETQRNKGNFPGRFSGRQFSNSRSEMNVSTLELGDSALYLCASSRDSREGINEQFFGPGTRLTVL.

This clone is a singleton in its sample. The rearrangement links TRBV9 to TRBJ1-1, with 7 bases aligning to TRBD1. This CDR3 region has 15 residues. Trimming took 0 bases from V and 4 from J; bases not matched to a gene: 6. Per the germline V gene, CDR1 is SGDLS and CDR2 is YYNGEE. CDR3 nucleotides: TGTGCCAGCAGCGTAGAGGGCAGGGGGGGCACTGAAGCTTTCTTT. Its protein product is CASSVEGRGGTEAFF.

This chain joins TRBV11-2 and TRBJ1-1; 8 bases are a match to TRBD1. J lost 4 bases, V lost 3 bases, and 4 bases had no gene match. The CDR3 is 14 amino acids. Germline values: CDR1 SGHAT, CDR2 FQNNGV. CDR3 bases: TGTGCCAGCAGCTTCCTCACAGGGGGCACTGAAGCTTTCTTT. It translates to CASSFLTGGTEAFF.

The chain couples TRBV5-4 to TRBJ1-1; D is possibly TRBD1 (5 bases). Germline-derived CDR1 and CDR2 are SGHNT and YYREEE (reference sequence). This CDR3 is 15 amino acids long. V was trimmed by 5 bases and J by 0 bases, leaving 14 bases between them. The CDR3 loop is CASSLLTGMNTEAFF. The CDR3 nucleotides are TGTGCCAGCAGTCTTCTTACAGGCATGAACACTGAAGCTTTCTTT.

The V gene is TRBV7-6, the J gene TRBJ2-1; TRBD2 aligns across 9 bases. This CDR3 is 16 amino acids long. Germline values: CDR1 SGHVS, CDR2 FNYEAQ. The junction had 13 bases not matched to a gene; V was cut back by 5 bases and J by 8 bases. Written as DNA, the CDR3 is TGTGCCAGCAGCCCCCCTAGCGGGATATCTCAGTATGAGCAGTTCTTC. Its protein is CASSPPSGISQYEQFF.

V gene TRBV5-1 combines with J gene TRBJ2-1; 7 nucleotides agree with TRBD1. V trimming: 4 bases; J trimming: 5 bases; junction bases outside the gene matches: 12. The CDR3 contains 16 residues. The germline V gene has CDR1 SGHRS and CDR2 YFSETQ. CDR3 loop: CASSRGGDRFNNEQFF. The CDR3 DNA reads as TGCGCCAGCAGCCGGGGTGGGGACAGATTCAACAATGAGCAGTTCTTC.

This clone was detected once. The chain couples TRBV5-4 to TRBJ2-7; TRBD1 matches at 7 bases. CDR3 length: 15 amino acids. The J segment lost 0 bases and the V segment lost 1 base, leaving 4 bases of the junction unmatched. Germline V gene lookup returns CDR1 SGHNT and CDR2 YYREEE (reference sequence). Here the CDR3 reads CASSLQPGGSYEQYF. The CDR3 DNA reads as TGTGCCAGCAGCTTGCAGCCAGGGGGCTCCTACGAGCAGTACTTC. The entire variable domain, with the rest obtained from reference TRBV5-4 and TRBJ2-7, is as follows: ETGVTQSPTHLIKTRGQQVTLRCSSQSGHNTVSWYQQALGQGPQFIFQYYREEENGRGNFPPRFSGLQFPNYSSELNVNALELDDSALYLCASSLQPGGSYEQYFGPGTRLTVT.

V gene TRBV3-1 (or the pseudogene TRBV3-2) combines with J gene TRBJ2-7; a possible D gene is TRBD1 (6 bases). V was trimmed by 8 bases and J by 6 bases, leaving 14 bases between them. This CDR3 comprises 12 residues. Germline values: CDR1 LGHDT, CDR2 YNNKEL (reference sequence). The CDR3 nucleotides are TGTGCCAGCGGGCAGGGGCCAGTCGAGCAGTACTTC. It is translated as CASGQGPVEQYF.

V and J are TRBV28 and TRBJ1-4, with no clear D. The CDR3 has 14 amino acids. Germline V gene sequence: CDR1 MDHEN, CDR2 SYDVKM. V was trimmed by 4 bases and J by 7 bases, leaving 13 bases between them. CDR3 amino acids: CASSSPDGSEKLFF. DNA of the CDR3: TGTGCCAGCAGTTCTCCGGACGGGAGTGAAAAACTGTTTTTT.

The DNA for the CDR3 is TGTGCCAGCAGCGTAGCTCCGGCAGGGGGTAACAATGAGCAGTTCTTC. This translates into CASSVAPAGGNNEQFF. J is TRBJ2-1 and V is TRBV9, with 7 bases identical to TRBD1. Per germline, CDR1 SGDLS and CDR2 YYNGEE. The CDR3 has 16 residues. The V gene end was trimmed by 0 bases and the J gene end by 5 bases; junction bases not matched to a gene: 8.